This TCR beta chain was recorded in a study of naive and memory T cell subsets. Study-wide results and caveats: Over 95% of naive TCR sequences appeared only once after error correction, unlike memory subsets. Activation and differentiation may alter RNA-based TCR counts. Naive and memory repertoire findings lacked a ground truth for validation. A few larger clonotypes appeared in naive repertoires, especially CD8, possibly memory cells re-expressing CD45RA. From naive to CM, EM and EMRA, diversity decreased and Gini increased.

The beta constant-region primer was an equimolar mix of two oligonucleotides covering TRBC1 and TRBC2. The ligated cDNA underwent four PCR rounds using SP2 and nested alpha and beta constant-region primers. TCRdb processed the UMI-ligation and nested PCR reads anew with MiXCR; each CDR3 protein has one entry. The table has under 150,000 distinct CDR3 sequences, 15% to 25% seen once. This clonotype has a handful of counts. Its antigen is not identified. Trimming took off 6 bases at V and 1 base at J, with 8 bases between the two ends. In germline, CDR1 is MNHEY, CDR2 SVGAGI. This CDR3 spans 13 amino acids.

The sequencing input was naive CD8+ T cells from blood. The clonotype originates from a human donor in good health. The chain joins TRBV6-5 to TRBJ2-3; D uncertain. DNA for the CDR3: TGTGCCAGCAGGGCCTCTGGCACAGATACGCAGTATTTT. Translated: CASRASGTDTQYF.